This entry describes one T cell receptor (beta chain). Its cognate antigen is unknown. The CDR3 runs to 16 residues. Germline CDR1 reads MNHNS; CDR2 reads SASEGT. These data originate in a study of T cell clusters in autoimmune cytopenias. Study results and limitations: Compared with active autoimmune hepatitis patients, healthy donors showed about 2.7-fold more exclusive TRB clusters. TRB repertoire shifts in secondary cytopenia and chronic lymphocytic leukemia mostly reflected lymphoma, not autoimmunity.

TRB amplification used around 0.25 ug of peripheral blood genomic DNA. Multiplex touch-down PCR amplified TRB using TRB-A and TRB-B pools in one tube. Using the multiplex PCR reads, TCRdb records one entry per CDR3 protein without DNA. In total, the table holds 7,000 or so distinct CDR3 sequences. The sequencing input was peripheral blood. The clonotype comes from a human donor with an autoimmune cytopenia or autoimmune hepatitis (not recorded which). The chain couples TRBV6-1 to TRBJ2-2; TCRdb indicates TRBD1, and absent DNA this call remains unverified. The CDR3 sequence: CASAAGIDRGAGELFF.